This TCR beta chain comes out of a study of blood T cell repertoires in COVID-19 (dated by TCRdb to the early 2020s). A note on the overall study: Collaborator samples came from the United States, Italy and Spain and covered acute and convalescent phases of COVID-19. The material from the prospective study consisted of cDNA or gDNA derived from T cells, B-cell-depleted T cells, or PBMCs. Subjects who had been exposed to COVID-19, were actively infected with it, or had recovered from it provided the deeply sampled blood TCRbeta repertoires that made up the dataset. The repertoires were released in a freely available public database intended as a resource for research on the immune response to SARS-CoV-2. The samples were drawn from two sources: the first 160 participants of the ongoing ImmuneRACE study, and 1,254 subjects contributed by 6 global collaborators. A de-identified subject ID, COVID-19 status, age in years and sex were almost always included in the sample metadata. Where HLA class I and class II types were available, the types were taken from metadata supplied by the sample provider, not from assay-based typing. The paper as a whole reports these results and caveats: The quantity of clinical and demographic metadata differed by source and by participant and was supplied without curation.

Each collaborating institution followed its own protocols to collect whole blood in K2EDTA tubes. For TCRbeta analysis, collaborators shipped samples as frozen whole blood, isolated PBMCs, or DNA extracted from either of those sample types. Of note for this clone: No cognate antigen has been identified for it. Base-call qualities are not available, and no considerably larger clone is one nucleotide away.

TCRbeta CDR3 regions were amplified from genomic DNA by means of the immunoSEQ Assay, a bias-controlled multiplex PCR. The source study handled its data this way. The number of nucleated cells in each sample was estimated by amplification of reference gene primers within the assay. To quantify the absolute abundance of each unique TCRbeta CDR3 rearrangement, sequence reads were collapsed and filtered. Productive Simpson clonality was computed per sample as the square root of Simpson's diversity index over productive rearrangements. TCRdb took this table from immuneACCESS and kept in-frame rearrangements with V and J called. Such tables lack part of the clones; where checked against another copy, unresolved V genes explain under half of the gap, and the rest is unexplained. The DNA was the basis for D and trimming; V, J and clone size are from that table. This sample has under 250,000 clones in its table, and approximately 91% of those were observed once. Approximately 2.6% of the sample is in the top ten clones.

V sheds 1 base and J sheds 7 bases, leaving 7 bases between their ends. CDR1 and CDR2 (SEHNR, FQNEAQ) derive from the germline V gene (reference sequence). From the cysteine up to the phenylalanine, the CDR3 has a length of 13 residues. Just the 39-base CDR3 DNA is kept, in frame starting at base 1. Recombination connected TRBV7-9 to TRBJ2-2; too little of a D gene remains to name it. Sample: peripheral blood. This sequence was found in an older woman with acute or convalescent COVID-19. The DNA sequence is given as TGTGCCAGCAGCTTAGAGAGATTCGGGGAGCTGTTTTTT. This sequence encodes CASSLERFGELFF.